This T cell receptor beta chain originates from a study of CD8 T cells in Susac syndrome. The length of the CDR3 is 13 residues. V lost 3 bases and J lost 4; bases outside the gene matches: 2. Germline V gene data show CDR1 as LNHNV and CDR2 as YYDKDF (reference sequence). CD8+ and CD4+ T cells from blood underwent TCR beta sequencing. Reverse transcription of about 0.5 to 1 ug RNA was carried out with random hexamers. TCRdb re-derived calls from the immunoSEQ multiplex PCR reads in MiXCR, one entry per CDR3 protein. In the table there are 200,000 to 300,000 distinct CDR3 sequences, around 93% of which are singletons.

V gene TRBV15 combines with J gene TRBJ2-5, with 7 bases lining up with TRBD1. This clonotype originated in a human donor with multiple sclerosis. What was sequenced was CD4+ T cells from PBMCs. CDR3 sequence (DNA): TGTGCCACCAGCAGGGGGACAGCAGAGACCCAGTACTTC. Translation gives CATSRGTAETQYF.